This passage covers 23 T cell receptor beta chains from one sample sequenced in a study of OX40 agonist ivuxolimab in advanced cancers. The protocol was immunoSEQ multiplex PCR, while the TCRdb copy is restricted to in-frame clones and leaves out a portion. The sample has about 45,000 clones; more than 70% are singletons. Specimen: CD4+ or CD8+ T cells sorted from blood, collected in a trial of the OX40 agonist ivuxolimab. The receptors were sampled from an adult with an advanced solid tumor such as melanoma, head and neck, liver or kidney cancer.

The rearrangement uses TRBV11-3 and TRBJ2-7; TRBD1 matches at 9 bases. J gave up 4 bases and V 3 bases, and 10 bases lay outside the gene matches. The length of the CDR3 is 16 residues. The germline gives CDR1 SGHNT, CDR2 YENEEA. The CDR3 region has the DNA TGTGCCAGCAGCTTGTTCGGGACAGGGCCTGAATACGAGCAGTACTTC. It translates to CASSLFGTGPEYEQYF.

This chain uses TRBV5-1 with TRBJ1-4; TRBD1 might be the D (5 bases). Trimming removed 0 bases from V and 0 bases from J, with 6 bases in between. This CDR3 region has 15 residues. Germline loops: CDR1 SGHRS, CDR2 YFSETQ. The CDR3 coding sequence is TGCGCCAGCAGCTTGGGGGGGTCAACTAATGAAAAACTGTTTTTT. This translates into CASSLGGSTNEKLFF.

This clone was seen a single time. The CDR3 protein is CATSILTGRDTEAFF. In nucleotides, the CDR3 is TGTGCCACCAGCATTCTGACAGGGAGGGACACTGAAGCTTTCTTT. This chain links TRBV15 with TRBJ1-1; 7 bases agree with TRBD1. V dropped 4 bases and J dropped 3; count of bases not matched to a gene: 8. The germline CDR1 and CDR2 sequences are LNHNV and YYDKDF (reference sequence). The CDR3 loop spans 15 amino acids. The entire variable domain, with the rest obtained from reference TRBV15 and TRBJ1-1, is as follows: DAMVIQNPRYQVTQFGKPVTLSCSQTLNHNVMYWYQQKSSQAPKLLFHYYDKDFNNEADTPDNFQSRRPNTSFCFLDIRSPGLGDTAMYLCATSILTGRDTEAFFGQGTRLTVV.

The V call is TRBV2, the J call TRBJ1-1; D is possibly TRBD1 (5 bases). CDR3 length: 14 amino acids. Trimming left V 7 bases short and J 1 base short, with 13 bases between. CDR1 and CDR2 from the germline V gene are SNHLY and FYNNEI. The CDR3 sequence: CASTLLGGNTEAFF. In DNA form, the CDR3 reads TGTGCCAGCACCCTGCTGGGGGGGAACACTGAAGCTTTCTTT.

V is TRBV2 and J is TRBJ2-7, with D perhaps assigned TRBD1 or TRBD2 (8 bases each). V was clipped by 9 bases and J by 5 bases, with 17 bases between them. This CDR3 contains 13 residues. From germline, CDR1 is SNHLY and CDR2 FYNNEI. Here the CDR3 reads CASSGTGLNEQYF. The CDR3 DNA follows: TGTGCCAGTAGCGGGACAGGTCTGAACGAGCAGTACTTC.

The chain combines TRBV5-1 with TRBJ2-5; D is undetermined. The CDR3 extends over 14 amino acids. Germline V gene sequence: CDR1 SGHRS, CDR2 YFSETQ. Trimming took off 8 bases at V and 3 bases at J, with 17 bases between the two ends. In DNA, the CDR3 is TGCGCCAGTACTTTACAAGCCCAGAAAGAGACCCAGTACTTC. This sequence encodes CASTLQAQKETQYF.

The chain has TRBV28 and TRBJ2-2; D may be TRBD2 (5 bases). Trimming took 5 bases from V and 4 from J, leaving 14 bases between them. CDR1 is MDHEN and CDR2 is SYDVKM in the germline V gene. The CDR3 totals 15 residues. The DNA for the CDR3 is TGTGCCAGCAGTCCCCCCGGGGTTTTCACCGGGGAGCTGTTTTTT. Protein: CASSPPGVFTGELFF.

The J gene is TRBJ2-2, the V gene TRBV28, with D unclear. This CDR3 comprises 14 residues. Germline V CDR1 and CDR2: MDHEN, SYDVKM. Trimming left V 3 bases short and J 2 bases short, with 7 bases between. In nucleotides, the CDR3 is TGTGCCAGCAGTTTCTATCTAAACACCGGGGAGCTGTTTTTT. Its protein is CASSFYLNTGELFF.

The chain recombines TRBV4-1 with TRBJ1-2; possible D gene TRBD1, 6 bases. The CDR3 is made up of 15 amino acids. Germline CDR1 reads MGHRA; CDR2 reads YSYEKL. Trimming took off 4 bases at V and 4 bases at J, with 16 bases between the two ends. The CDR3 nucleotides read TGCGCCAGCAGCCCGGATCCCGTGACAGGCTATGGCTACACCTTC. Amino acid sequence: CASSPDPVTGYGYTF.

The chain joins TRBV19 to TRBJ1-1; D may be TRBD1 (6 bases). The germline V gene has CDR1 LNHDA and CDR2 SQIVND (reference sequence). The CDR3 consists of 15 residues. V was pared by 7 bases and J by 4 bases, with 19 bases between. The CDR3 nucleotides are TGTGCCAGTACCCCAAGGGAAGGGGGGTTCACTGAAGCTTTCTTT. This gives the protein CASTPREGGFTEAFF.

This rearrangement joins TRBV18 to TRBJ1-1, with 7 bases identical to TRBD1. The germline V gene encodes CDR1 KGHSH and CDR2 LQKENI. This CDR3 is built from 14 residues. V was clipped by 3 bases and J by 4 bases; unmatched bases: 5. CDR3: CASSPSTGRTEAFF. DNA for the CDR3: TGTGCCAGCTCACCGTCGACAGGGCGCACTGAAGCTTTCTTT.

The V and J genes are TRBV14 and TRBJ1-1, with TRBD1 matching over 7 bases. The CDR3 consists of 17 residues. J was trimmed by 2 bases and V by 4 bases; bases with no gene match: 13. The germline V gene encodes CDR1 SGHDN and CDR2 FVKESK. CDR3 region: CASSPREGAIPNTEAFF. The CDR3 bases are TGTGCCAGCAGCCCAAGGGAGGGGGCGATACCAAACACTGAAGCTTTCTTT.

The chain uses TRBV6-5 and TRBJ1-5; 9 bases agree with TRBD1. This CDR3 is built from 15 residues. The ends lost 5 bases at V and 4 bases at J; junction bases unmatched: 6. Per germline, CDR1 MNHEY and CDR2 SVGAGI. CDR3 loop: CASSPDRGRNQPQHF. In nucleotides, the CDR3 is TGTGCCAGCAGTCCGGACAGGGGTCGTAATCAGCCCCAGCATTTT.

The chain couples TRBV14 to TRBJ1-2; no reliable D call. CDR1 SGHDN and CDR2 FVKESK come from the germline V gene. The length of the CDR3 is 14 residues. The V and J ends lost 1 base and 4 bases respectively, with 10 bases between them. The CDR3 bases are TGTGCCAGCAGCCAAGCCGGTTTCTTCTATGGCTACACCTTC. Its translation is CASSQAGFFYGYTF.

The CDR3 bases are TGCGCCAGCAGCCAAGAACGAAGCTTAAACTACGAGCAGTACTTC. Translated: CASSQERSLNYEQYF. The chain recombines TRBV4-1 with TRBJ2-7; the D is unclear. V was cut by 0 bases and J by 3 bases, with 12 bases left in between. CDR3 length: 15 amino acids. Germline values: CDR1 MGHRA, CDR2 YSYEKL.

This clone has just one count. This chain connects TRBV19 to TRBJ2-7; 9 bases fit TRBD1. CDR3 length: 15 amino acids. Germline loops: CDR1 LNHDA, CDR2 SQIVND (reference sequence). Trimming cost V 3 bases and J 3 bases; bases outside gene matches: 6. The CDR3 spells CASSILGQGRYEQYF. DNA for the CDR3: TGTGCCAGTAGTATTTTGGGACAGGGCCGCTACGAGCAGTACTTC.

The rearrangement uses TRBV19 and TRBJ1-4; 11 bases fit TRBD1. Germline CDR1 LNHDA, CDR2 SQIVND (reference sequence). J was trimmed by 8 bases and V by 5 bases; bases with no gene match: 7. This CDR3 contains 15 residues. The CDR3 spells CASSHLGTGGEKLFF. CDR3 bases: TGTGCCAGTAGTCACCTCGGGACAGGGGGAGAAAAACTGTTTTTT.

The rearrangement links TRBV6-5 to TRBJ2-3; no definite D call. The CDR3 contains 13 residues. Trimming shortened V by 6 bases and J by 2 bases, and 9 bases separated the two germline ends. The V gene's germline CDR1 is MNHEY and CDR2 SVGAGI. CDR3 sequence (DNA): TGTGCCAGCAGACCCTTCACCACAGATACGCAGTATTTT. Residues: CASRPFTTDTQYF.

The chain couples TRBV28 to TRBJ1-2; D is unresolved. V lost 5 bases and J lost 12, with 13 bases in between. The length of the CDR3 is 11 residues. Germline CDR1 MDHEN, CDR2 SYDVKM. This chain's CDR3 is CASSRTVGHTF. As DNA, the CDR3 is TGTGCCAGCAGTCGGACGGTGGGCCACACCTTC.

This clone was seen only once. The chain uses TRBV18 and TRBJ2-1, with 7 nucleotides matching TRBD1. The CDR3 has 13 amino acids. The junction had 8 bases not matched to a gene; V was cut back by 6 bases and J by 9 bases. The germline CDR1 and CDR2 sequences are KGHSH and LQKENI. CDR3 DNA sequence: TGTGCCAGCTCCCCTGACAGGGTTAGTGAGCAGTTCTTC. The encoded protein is CASSPDRVSEQFF. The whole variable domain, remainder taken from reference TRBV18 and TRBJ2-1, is NAGVMQNPRHLVRRRGQEARLRCSPMKGHSHVYWYRQLPEEGLKFMVYLQKENIIDESGMPKERFSAEFPKEGPSILRIQQVVRGDSAAYFCASSPDRVSEQFFGPGTRLTVL.

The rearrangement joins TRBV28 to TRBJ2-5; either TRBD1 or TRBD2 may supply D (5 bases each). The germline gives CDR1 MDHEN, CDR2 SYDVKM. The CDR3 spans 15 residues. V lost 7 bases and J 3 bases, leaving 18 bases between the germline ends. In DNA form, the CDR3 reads TGTGCCAGCACTGGTCAAGGGGCCGGGAAAGAGACCCAGTACTTC. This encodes CASTGQGAGKETQYF.

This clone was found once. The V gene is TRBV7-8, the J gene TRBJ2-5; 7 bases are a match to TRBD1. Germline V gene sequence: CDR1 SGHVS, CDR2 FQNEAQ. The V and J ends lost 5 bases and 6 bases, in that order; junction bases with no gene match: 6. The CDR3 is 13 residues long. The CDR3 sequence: CASSHVQGKTQYF. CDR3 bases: TGTGCCAGCAGCCACGTACAGGGGAAGACCCAGTACTTC.

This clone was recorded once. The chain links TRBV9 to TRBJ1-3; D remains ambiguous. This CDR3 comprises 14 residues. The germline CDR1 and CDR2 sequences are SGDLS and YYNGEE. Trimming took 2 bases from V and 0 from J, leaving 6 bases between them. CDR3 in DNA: TGTGCCAGCAGCGTGGGTCACTCTGGAAACACCATATATTTT. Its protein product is CASSVGHSGNTIYF.